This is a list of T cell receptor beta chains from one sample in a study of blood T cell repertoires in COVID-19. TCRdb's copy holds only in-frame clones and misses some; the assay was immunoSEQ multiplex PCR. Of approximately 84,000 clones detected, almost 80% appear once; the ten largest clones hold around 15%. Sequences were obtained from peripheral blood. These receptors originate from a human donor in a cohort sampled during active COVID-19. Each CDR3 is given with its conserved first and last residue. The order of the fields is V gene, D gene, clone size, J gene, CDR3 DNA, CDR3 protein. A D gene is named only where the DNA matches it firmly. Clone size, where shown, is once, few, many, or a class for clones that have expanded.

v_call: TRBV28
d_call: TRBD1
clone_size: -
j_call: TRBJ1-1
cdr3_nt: TGTGCCAGCAGTTTACGGACAGGGGGCCTCAACACTGAAGCTTTCTTT
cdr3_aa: CASSLRTGGLNTEAFF

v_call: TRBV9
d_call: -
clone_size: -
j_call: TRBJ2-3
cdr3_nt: TGTGCCAGCAGCGTAGCCCCAGGGGCAAATACGCAGTATTTT
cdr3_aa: CASSVAPGANTQYF

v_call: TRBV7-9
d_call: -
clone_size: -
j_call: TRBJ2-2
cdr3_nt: TGTGCCTCTGGCGTGGGCAACACCGGGGAGCTGTTTTTT
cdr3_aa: CASGVGNTGELFF

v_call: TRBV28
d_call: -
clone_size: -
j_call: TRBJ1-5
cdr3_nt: TGTGCCAGCCAAAACTCGTTGATCCAGCCCCAGCATTTT
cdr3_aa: CASQNSLIQPQHF

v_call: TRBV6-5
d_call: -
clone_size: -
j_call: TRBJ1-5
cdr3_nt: TGTGCCAGCAGTACCCGGGGGATCAATCAGCCCCAGCATTTT
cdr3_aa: CASSTRGINQPQHF

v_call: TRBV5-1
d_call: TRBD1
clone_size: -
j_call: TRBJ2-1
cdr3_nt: TGCGCCAGCAGCTGGCCGGGACAGGGGGCCTACAGCTCCTACAATGAGCAGTTCTTC
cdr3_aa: CASSWPGQGAYSSYNEQFF

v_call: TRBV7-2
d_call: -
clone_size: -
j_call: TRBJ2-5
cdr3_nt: TGTGCCAGCAGTTCCGTGGGGGGCCAGTACTTC
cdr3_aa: CASSSVGGQYF

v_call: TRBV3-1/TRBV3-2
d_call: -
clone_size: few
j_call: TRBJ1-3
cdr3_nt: TGTGCCAGCAGCCCCGAGCGGCGGGGGGCCACTACATATTTT
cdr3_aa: CASSPERRGATTYF

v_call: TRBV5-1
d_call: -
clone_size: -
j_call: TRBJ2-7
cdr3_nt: TGCGCCAGCAGCTTGGAACTATTCTACGAGCAGTACTTC
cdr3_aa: CASSLELFYEQYF

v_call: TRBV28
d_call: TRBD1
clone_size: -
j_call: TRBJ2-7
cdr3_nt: TGTGCCAGCAGAGCACCGGGACAGGGGTTGAACTACGAGCAGTACTTC
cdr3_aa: CASRAPGQGLNYEQYF

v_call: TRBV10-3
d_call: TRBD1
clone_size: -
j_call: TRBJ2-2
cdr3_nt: TGTGCCACCAACAGGGGATCCGGGGAGCTGTTTTTT
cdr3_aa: CATNRGSGELFF

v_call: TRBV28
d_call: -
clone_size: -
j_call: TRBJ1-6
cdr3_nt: TGTGCCAGCAGTTTGGGGGGATGGGGGGGTAATTCACCCCTCCACTTT
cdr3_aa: CASSLGGWGGNSPLHF

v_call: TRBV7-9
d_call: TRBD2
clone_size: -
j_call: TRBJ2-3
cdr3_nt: TGTGCCAGCAGCTTAGTCACAGTCGCTAGCGGGGGCACAGATACGCAGTATTTT
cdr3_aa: CASSLVTVASGGTDTQYF

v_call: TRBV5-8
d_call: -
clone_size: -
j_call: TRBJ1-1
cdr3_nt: TGTGCCAGCAGCTTGGCTCCGAACACTGAAGCTTTCTTT
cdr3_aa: CASSLAPNTEAFF

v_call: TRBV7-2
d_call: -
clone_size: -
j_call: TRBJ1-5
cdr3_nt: TGTGCCAGCAGCTTAAGGAGGGGTGGGAATCAGCCCCAGCATTTT
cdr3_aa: CASSLRRGGNQPQHF

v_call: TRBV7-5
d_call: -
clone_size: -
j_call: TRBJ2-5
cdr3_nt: TGTGCCAGAAGCCATAAAATTAGCGGGAGGTGGGAGACCCAGTACTTC
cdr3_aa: CARSHKISGRWETQYF

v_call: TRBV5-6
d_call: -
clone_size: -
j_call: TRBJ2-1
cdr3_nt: TGTGCCAGCAGCCTATGGGAGGGGGGCCCCTACAATGAGCAGTTCTTC
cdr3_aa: CASSLWEGGPYNEQFF

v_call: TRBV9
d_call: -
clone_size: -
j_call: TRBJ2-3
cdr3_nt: TGTGCCAGCAGCTCGCGGGGCACTACGCAGTATTTT
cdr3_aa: CASSSRGTTQYF

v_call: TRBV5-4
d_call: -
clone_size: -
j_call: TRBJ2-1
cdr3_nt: TGTGCCAGCAGCTCCGGGGGAACCTACAATGAGCAGTTCTTC
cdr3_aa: CASSSGGTYNEQFF

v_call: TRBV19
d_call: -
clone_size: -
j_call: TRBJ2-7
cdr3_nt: TGTGCCAGTAGTTCGACCCTAGCACTCTACGAGCAGTACTTC
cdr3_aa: CASSSTLALYEQYF

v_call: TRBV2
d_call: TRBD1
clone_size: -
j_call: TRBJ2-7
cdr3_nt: TGTGCCAGCAGTTCGTACGGACAGGACGAGCAGTACTTC
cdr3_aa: CASSSYGQDEQYF

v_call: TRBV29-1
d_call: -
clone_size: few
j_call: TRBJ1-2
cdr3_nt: TGCAGCGTTGAGGCAGTCTATGGCTACACCTTC
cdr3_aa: CSVEAVYGYTF

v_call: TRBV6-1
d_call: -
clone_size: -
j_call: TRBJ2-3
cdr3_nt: TGTGCCAGCAGTGACCCTAGGGGCTCGACCACAGATACGCAGTATTTT
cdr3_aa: CASSDPRGSTTDTQYF

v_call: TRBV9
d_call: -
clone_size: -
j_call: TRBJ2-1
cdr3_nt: TGTGCCAGCAGCCTTCTCGGGACTGACCCCATGAAGCAGTTCTTC
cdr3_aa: CASSLLGTDPMKQFF

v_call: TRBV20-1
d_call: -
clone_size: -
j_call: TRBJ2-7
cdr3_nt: TGCAGTGTAACGGGGGTCCTCGAGCAGTACTTC
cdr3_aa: CSVTGVLEQYF

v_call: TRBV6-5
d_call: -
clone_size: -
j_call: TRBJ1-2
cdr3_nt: TGTGCCAGCAGCCGAACAGGGACGAGGGGCTACACCTTC
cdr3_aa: CASSRTGTRGYTF

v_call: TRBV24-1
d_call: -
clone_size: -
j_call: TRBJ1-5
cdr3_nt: TGTGCCACCAGTGATGGCGGCCGCCGAGGGACCCAGCATTTT
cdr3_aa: CATSDGGRRGTQHF

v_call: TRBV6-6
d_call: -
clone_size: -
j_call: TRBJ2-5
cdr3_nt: TGTGCCAGCAGTCGACTAGTCTGGGAGACCCAGTACTTC
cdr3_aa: CASSRLVWETQYF